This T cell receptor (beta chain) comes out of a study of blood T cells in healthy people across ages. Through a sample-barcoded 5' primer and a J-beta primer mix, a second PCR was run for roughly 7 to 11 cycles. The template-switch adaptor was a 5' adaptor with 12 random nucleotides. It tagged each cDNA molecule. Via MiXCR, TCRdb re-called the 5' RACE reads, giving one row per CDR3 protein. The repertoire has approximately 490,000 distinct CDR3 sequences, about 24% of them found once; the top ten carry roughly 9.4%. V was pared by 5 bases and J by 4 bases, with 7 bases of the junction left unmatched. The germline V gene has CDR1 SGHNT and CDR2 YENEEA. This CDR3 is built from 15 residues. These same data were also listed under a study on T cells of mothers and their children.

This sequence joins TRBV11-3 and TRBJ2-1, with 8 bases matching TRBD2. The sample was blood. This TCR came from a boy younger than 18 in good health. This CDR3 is CASSPQEREYNEQFF. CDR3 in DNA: TGTGCCAGCAGCCCCCAGGAGCGGGAGTACAATGAGCAGTTCTTC.